The present entry profiles one TCR beta chain with its context. Original processing notes: Cell counts per sample came from amplifying reference gene primers. Using immunoSEQ multiplex PCR, the repertoire was profiled, and TCRdb retains in-frame clones only, with some absent. V and J calls and clone size follow that table, whereas D and trimming were derived from the DNA. Here the sample spans about 160,000 clones, about 87% being singletons. This specimen belongs to a study of blood T cell repertoires in COVID-19. Study at large: The samples span acute and convalescent COVID-19 from the United States, Italy and Spain. T cells, B-cell-depleted T cells, or PBMCs supplied cDNA or gDNA.

Germline CDR1 reads MGHRA; CDR2 reads YSYEKL. Trimming removed 0 bases at V and 9 bases at J, with 15 bases between. This CDR3 has 14 residues. Sequencing was performed on peripheral blood. The chain joins TRBV4-1 to TRBJ2-7, with D possibly being TRBD1 (7 bases). This TCR derives from an older woman who had recovered from COVID-19. The CDR3 is CASSQEDRRGGQYF. CDR3 DNA sequence: TGCGCCAGCAGCCAAGAGGACAGGCGGGGCGGGCAGTACTTC.